The rows below give T cell receptor beta chains drawn from one sample of a study of T cell repertoires in cytomegalovirus infection. TCRdb re-analysed the reads in MiXCR, keeping a single row per CDR3 protein. Of around 740,000 distinct CDR3 sequences listed, 35% were seen once; the top ten hold about 2.8%. The material sequenced was PBMCs. These receptors all stem from a human donor in good health (CMV status not recorded). Some clones in this sample may be carry-over from other donors' samples. Each CDR3 is given with its conserved first and last residue. D genes are given only for firm matches. For some rows the clone size is stated as once, few or many, or as a class when expanded; others skip it.

NA,TRBV6-2/TRBV6-3,NA,TRBJ2-1,CASSLHRPLRFHSYNEQFF,TGTGCCAGCAGTCTACACCGGCCCCTCAGATTTCACTCCTACAATGAGCAGTTCTTC
NA,TRBV7-6,NA,TRBJ2-3,CASSLALRGGTDTQYF,TGTGCCAGCAGCTTAGCGCTGCGGGGAGGCACAGATACGCAGTATTTT
few,TRBV10-2,TRBD2,TRBJ2-3,CASGATSGGTDTQYF,TGCGCCAGCGGGGCGACTAGCGGGGGCACAGATACGCAGTATTTT
many,TRBV7-2,NA,TRBJ1-1,CASSLLAGGRGTEAFF,TGTGCCAGCAGCTTATTGGCGGGGGGTAGGGGCACTGAAGCTTTCTTT
NA,TRBV6-5,NA,TRBJ2-7,CSSSYSSRGSYEQYF,TGTTCCAGCAGTTACTCGTCTAGGGGCTCCTACGAGCAGTACTTC
NA,TRBV9,NA,TRBJ2-7,CASSARDFPYEQYF,TGTGCCAGCAGCGCCCGGGACTTTCCCTACGAGCAGTACTTC
few,TRBV7-6,TRBD1,TRBJ1-4,CASSSARTGIGNEKLFF,TGTGCCAGCAGCTCCGCCCGGACAGGGATTGGTAATGAAAAACTGTTTTTT
few,TRBV9,NA,TRBJ2-2,CASSPPHSEGRTGELFF,TGTGCCAGCAGTCCCCCCCACTCAGAAGGGCGCACCGGGGAGCTGTTTTTT
NA,TRBV6-5,NA,TRBJ2-2,CASRRTWRGGGELFF,TGTGCCAGCAGACGAACCTGGAGGGGTGGCGGGGAGCTGTTTTTT
NA,TRBV7-3,TRBD1,TRBJ2-1,CASSPGTGPMYNEQFF,TGTGCCAGCAGCCCCGGGACAGGGCCCATGTACAATGAGCAGTTCTTC
NA,TRBV27,NA,TRBJ2-5,CASSLRAAAQETQYF,TGTGCCAGCAGTTTAAGGGCAGCGGCCCAAGAGACCCAGTACTTC
few,TRBV28,NA,TRBJ1-2,CASSLWSPFRKNAGVIYGYTF,TGTGCCAGCAGTTTATGGTCCCCCTTTCGTAAAAACGCAGGGGTTATCTATGGCTACACCTTC
few,TRBV12-3/TRBV12-4,NA,TRBJ1-4,CASRKDSQSEKLFF,TGTGCCAGCAGAAAAGACAGTCAGAGTGAAAAACTGTTTTTT
many,TRBV7-2,NA,TRBJ1-4,CASSRGSNEKLFF,TGTGCCAGCAGCAGGGGTAGTAATGAAAAACTGTTTTTT
NA,TRBV7-2,NA,TRBJ1-5,CASSLYGPGLSPQHF,TGTGCCAGCAGCTTATACGGTCCGGGGTTGTCGCCCCAGCATTTT
many,TRBV12-3/TRBV12-4,NA,TRBJ1-1,CASSLDTGTNTEAFF,TGTGCCAGCAGTTTAGATACGGGAACGAACACTGAAGCTTTCTTT
few,TRBV2,NA,TRBJ1-1,CASRTDGHTEAFF,TGTGCCAGCAGGACCGACGGACACACTGAAGCTTTCTTT
few,TRBV28,TRBD1,TRBJ1-1,CASSLFPGTGKNTEAFF,TGTGCCAGCAGTTTATTCCCCGGGACAGGGAAGAACACTGAAGCTTTCTTT
few,TRBV10-3,TRBD1,TRBJ2-1,CAITSRTGGSSYNEQFF,TGTGCCATCACGAGCCGGACAGGGGGGAGCTCCTACAATGAGCAGTTCTTC
NA,TRBV28,TRBD2,TRBJ2-3,CASSLPSGVLAGGAEDTQYF,TGTGCCAGCAGTTTACCGTCTGGGGTTCTTGCGGGAGGTGCGGAAGATACGCAGTATTTT
many,TRBV7-8,TRBD1,TRBJ2-2,CASSSGTGGGELFF,TGTGCCAGCAGCTCCGGGACAGGGGGCGGGGAGCTGTTTTTT
few,TRBV6-2/TRBV6-3,NA,TRBJ1-4,CASRPHGTLHEKLFF,TGTGCCAGCAGGCCTCACGGGACCCTCCATGAAAAACTGTTTTTT
few,TRBV28,NA,TRBJ2-1,CASKRVMNEQFF,TGTGCCAGCAAAAGGGTTATGAATGAGCAGTTCTTC
few,TRBV4-2,TRBD1,TRBJ2-7,CASSQDSAGTGGSEQYF,TGTGCCAGCAGCCAAGATTCCGCCGGGACAGGGGGGAGTGAGCAGTACTTC
once,TRBV20-1,TRBD1,TRBJ1-1,CSAAGQGAFLTEAFF,TGCAGTGCAGCCGGACAGGGGGCGTTTTTGACTGAAGCTTTCTTT
few,TRBV7-2,TRBD1,TRBJ1-1,CASSLEVAGQGRVAFF,TGTGCCAGCAGCTTAGAGGTTGCGGGACAGGGGAGGGTAGCTTTCTTT
NA,TRBV7-9,TRBD1,TRBJ2-7,CASSGGDRGLDEQYF,TGTGCCAGCAGCGGAGGGGACAGGGGGCTCGATGAGCAGTACTTC
NA,TRBV7-8,NA,TRBJ2-3,CASSLWGASTDTQYF,TGTGCCAGCAGCTTATGGGGGGCTAGCACAGATACGCAGTATTTT
NA,TRBV7-2,NA,TRBJ1-2,CASSLARQDYGYTF,TGTGCCAGCAGCTTAGCGCGACAGGATTATGGCTACACCTTC
many,TRBV7-8,TRBD1,TRBJ1-1,CASSFGTGRNTEAFF,TGTGCCAGCAGCTTCGGGACAGGGAGAAACACTGAAGCTTTCTTT
many,TRBV7-2,NA,TRBJ1-5,CASSLDRGTSNQPQHF,TGTGCCAGCAGCTTAGACCGGGGGACTAGCAATCAGCCCCAGCATTTT
few,TRBV4-1,NA,TRBJ1-1,CASSQDLREVNTEAFF,TGCGCCAGCAGCCAAGATCTGCGGGAAGTGAACACTGAAGCTTTCTTT
NA,TRBV7-2,NA,TRBJ2-5,CASSLVRLGLWETPYF,TGTGCCAGCAGCTTAGTCCGTCTGGGTCTTTGGGAGACCCCGTACTTC
NA,TRBV7-8,NA,TRBJ1-1,CASSHEQGRGYTEAFF,TGTGCCAGCAGCCATGAACAGGGCCGAGGTTACACTGAAGCTTTCTTT
many,TRBV6-5,TRBD1,TRBJ2-7,CASSYDRGYEQYF,TGTGCCAGCAGTTACGACAGGGGGTACGAGCAGTACTTC
NA,TRBV7-2,NA,TRBJ1-1,CASSFRQIGRHTEAFF,TGTGCCAGCAGCTTTCGACAGATTGGTAGGCACACTGAAGCTTTCTTT
few,TRBV28,NA,TRBJ2-3,CASLGAGKYTDTQYF,TGTGCCAGCTTGGGGGCGGGGAAATACACAGATACGCAGTATTTT
many,TRBV7-2,TRBD2,TRBJ2-5,CASSGGSEETQYF,TGTGCCAGCAGCGGCGGGAGTGAGGAGACCCAGTACTTC
NA,TRBV5-5,TRBD2,TRBJ2-3,CASSQGTSGSIVDTQYF,TGTGCCAGCAGCCAGGGGACTAGCGGGAGTATTGTAGATACGCAGTATTTT
NA,TRBV19,NA,TRBJ1-4,CASSISGGREKLFF,TGTGCCAGTAGTATCAGCGGGGGGCGTGAAAAACTGTTTTTT
NA,TRBV4-2,NA,TRBJ2-5,CASSRRSGSLGETPYF,TGTGCCAGCAGCCGTAGATCGGGCAGCCTGGGAGAGACCCCGTACTTC
once,TRBV28,TRBD2,TRBJ2-1,CASSPPPASGYNEQLF,TGTGCCAGCAGTCCCCCCCCGGCTAGCGGGTACAATGAGCAGTTATTC
NA,TRBV9,TRBD2,TRBJ2-1,CASSGGTSGGAGNEQFF,TGTGCCAGCAGCGGGGGGACTAGCGGGGGGGCTGGCAATGAGCAGTTCTTC
NA,TRBV7-2,NA,TRBJ2-7,CASSLARAGIYEQYF,TGTGCCAGCAGCTTAGCTAGGGCGGGGATCTACGAGCAGTACTTC
few,TRBV7-2,NA,TRBJ1-2,CASSSQGDYGYTF,TGTGCCAGCAGCTCGCAGGGAGACTATGGCTACACCTTC
NA,TRBV20-1,NA,TRBJ2-7,CSARESLGYEQYF,TGCAGTGCTAGAGAATCCCTGGGGTACGAGCAGTACTTC
NA,TRBV25-1,NA,TRBJ1-3,CASSEFRQAGPFGNTIYF,TGTGCCAGCAGTGAATTCCGACAGGCAGGACCTTTCGGAAACACCATATATTTT
NA,TRBV12-3/TRBV12-4,NA,TRBJ1-1,CASSLGAEATEAFF,TGTGCCAGCAGTTTAGGGGCGGAGGCCACTGAAGCTTTCTTT
NA,TRBV20-1,TRBD2,TRBJ2-3,CSAKPAGVTDTQYF,TGCAGTGCTAAACCAGCGGGAGTTACAGATACGCAGTATTTT
NA,TRBV20-1,TRBD2,TRBJ2-5,CSAISIVSRDYLQETQYF,TGCAGTGCTATCTCAATCGTTAGCCGGGACTACCTTCAAGAGACCCAGTACTTC
few,TRBV2,NA,TRBJ1-1,CASREPGLGNTEAFF,TGTGCCAGCAGGGAGCCAGGGTTGGGAAACACTGAAGCTTTCTTT
NA,TRBV12-3/TRBV12-4,TRBD2,TRBJ2-3,CASSLGVSGSSTDTQYF,TGTGCCAGCAGTTTAGGAGTTAGCGGGAGTAGCACAGATACGCAGTATTTT
few,TRBV5-4,NA,TRBJ2-7,CASSLRDKSYEQYF,TGTGCCAGCAGCTTGAGGGACAAGTCCTACGAGCAGTACTTC
NA,TRBV6-2/TRBV6-3,NA,TRBJ1-1,CASSSTEINTEAFF,TGTGCCAGCAGTAGCACGGAGATTAACACTGAAGCTTTCTTT
few,TRBV19,NA,TRBJ2-2,CASSEENTGELFF,TGTGCCAGTAGTGAGGAGAACACCGGGGAGCTGTTTTTT
once,TRBV29-1,NA,TRBJ2-5,CSVLRPGEQETQYF,TGCAGCGTCTTGAGGCCAGGGGAACAAGAGACCCAGTACTTC
NA,TRBV7-6,TRBD2,TRBJ2-5,CASSEISGSGDTQYF,TGTGCTAGCAGCGAGATTAGCGGGAGTGGTGATACCCAGTACTTC
once,TRBV20-1,TRBD2,TRBJ2-1,CSAQASGRADEQFF,TGCAGTGCTCAAGCTAGCGGGAGGGCGGATGAGCAGTTCTTC
few,TRBV7-2,NA,TRBJ2-7,CASSLVLGHEQYF,TGTGCCAGCAGCTTAGTATTGGGCCACGAGCAGTACTTC